What follows describes a single T cell receptor beta chain. The antigen this receptor binds is unknown. Nothing much larger sits one base from this clone, and base qualities are not available. Other DNA sequences from this sample encode an identical CDR3 as well. These data are taken from a study of blood T cell repertoires in COVID-19 (dated by TCRdb to 2020 to 2022). A note on the overall study: Samples from collaborators originated in the United States, Italy and Spain and spanned both the acute and convalescent phases of COVID-19. The material from the prospective study consisted of cDNA or gDNA derived from T cells, B-cell-depleted T cells, or PBMCs. The repertoires were released in a freely available public database meant as a resource for research on the immune response to SARS-CoV-2. Where available, HLA class I and class II types were taken from metadata supplied by the sample provider and were not determined by assay-based typing. The samples were drawn from the first 160 participants of the ongoing ImmuneRACE study and from 1,254 subjects provided by 6 global collaborators. A de-identified subject ID, COVID-19 status, age in years and sex were almost always included in the sample metadata. The dataset comprised deeply sampled blood TCRbeta repertoires from subjects exposed to, actively infected with, or recovered from COVID-19. Summary of the overall study and its limitations: How much clinical and demographic metadata was included differed by source and by participant, and the metadata was provided uncurated.

Whole blood was collected in K2EDTA tubes by collaborating institutions according to the institutions' own protocols. For TCRbeta analysis, collaborator samples were shipped as frozen whole blood, as isolated PBMCs, or as DNA extracted from either sample type. TCRbeta CDR3 regions were amplified from genomic DNA by means of the immunoSEQ Assay, a bias-controlled multiplex PCR. The paper's processing steps were these. The number of nucleated cells in each sample was estimated from the amplification of reference gene primers within the assay. To quantify the absolute abundance of each unique TCRbeta CDR3 rearrangement, sequence reads were collapsed and filtered. For each sample, productive Simpson clonality was calculated as the square root of Simpson's diversity index across productive rearrangements. TCRdb retrieved this table from immuneACCESS and kept in-frame rearrangements only. Not all clones are present; in checked studies, unresolved V genes account for under half, and no reason is known for the remainder. That table supplies the V and J calls and clone size; D and trimming were determined from the DNA. This sample holds around 250,000 clones; around four fifths were observed only once. The ten top clones hold roughly 8.7% of the sample.

The germline V gene provides CDR1 KGHSH and CDR2 LQKENI. Relative to germline, V is missing 6 bases and J is missing 1 base, with 4 bases of the junction outside any gene match. The CDR3 runs 14 amino acids, cysteine and phenylalanine included. Only CDR3 DNA remains: 42 bases, in frame from the first base. The clonotype comes from a man aged 35 to 55 with active or convalescent COVID-19. The rearranged chain carries TRBV18 and TRBJ2-3, and 7 junction bases match TRBD1. The sequencing input was peripheral blood. The CDR3 in this case is CASSRGQRTDTQYF. The nucleotides are TGTGCCAGCTCCCGGGGACAGCGCACAGATACGCAGTATTTT.